These 17 T cell receptor beta chains originate from one sample sequenced in a study of metastatic and nonmetastatic thyroid tumors. Thyroid surgery had not been preceded by any treatment in any patient. TCRdb used MiXCR to call clones anew from the PCR reads. Of fewer than 9,000 clones in the sample, approximately 32% were seen once. The sample consisted of tumor tissue. These receptors all stem from a female donor with papillary thyroid cancer or a benign thyroid nodule (not recorded which). Some clones in this sample may be carry-over from other donors' samples.

This clone is labeled medium-sized. The genes are TRBV18 and TRBJ2-1; D gene unclear. V was trimmed by 0 bases and J by 0 bases, leaving 9 bases between them. The CDR3 sequence is 16 residues long. Germline loops: CDR1 KGHSH, CDR2 LQKENI. The CDR3 protein is CASSPPPTSSYNEQFF. Here the CDR3 DNA reads TGTGCCAGCTCACCACCACCTACGAGCTCCTACAATGAGCAGTTCTTC.

The V call is TRBV20-1, the J call TRBJ2-2; perhaps TRBD1 as D (5 bases). There are 13 residues in the CDR3. Trimming cost V 7 bases and J 7 bases, with 16 bases left between them. The germline gives CDR1 DFQATT, CDR2 SNEGSKA (reference sequence). The CDR3 sequence is CSVSAQGIGELFF. CDR3 coding DNA: TGCAGTGTTTCCGCCCAGGGAATCGGGGAGCTGTTTTTT.

With respect to this clone: Compared with germline, one end of the junction differs, possibly owing to a read error. J is TRBJ1-5 and V is TRBV6-1; D possibly corresponds to TRBD1 (5 bases). Looked up from germline, CDR1 is MNHNS and CDR2 is SASEGT. This CDR3 has 14 amino acids. The DNA for the CDR3 is TGTGCCAGCTGTCGTTCTCAGGGATATCAGCCCCTGCATTTT. This encodes CASCRSQGYQPLHF.

The chain uses TRBV12-5 and TRBJ1-1; possibly TRBD1 for D (6 bases). CDR1 and CDR2 (germline): LGHNT, FRNRAP. V gave up 5 bases and J gave up 0 bases, with 10 bases separating them. The CDR3 consists of 14 residues. In DNA form, the CDR3 reads TGTGCTAGTGGTACTACAGGGCTGAACACTGAAGCTTTCTTT. This translates into CASGTTGLNTEAFF.

This clone was detected ten times or more. The chain combines TRBV9 with TRBJ1-5; perhaps TRBD1 as D (6 bases). The CDR3 sequence is 15 residues long. Trimming left V 0 bases short and J 4 bases short, with 11 bases between. Germline CDR1 and CDR2: SGDLS and YYNGEE. The DNA for the CDR3 is TGTGCCAGCAGCGTAGGAGGGGGGGAGAATCAGCCCCAGCATTTT. Its translation is CASSVGGGENQPQHF.

The V and J genes are TRBV20-1 and TRBJ2-7; the D call may be TRBD1 or TRBD2 (5 bases each). This CDR3 region has 14 residues. Trimming stripped 5 bases from V and 2 bases from J, with 16 bases between. The germline gives CDR1 DFQATT, CDR2 SNEGSKA (reference sequence). The CDR3 coding sequence is TGCAGTGCTCCATCGGGACGCCTCGCCTACGAGCAGTACTTC. Protein sequence: CSAPSGRLAYEQYF.

The J gene is TRBJ2-2, the V gene TRBV15; 8 bases map to TRBD2. The V segment lost 3 bases and the J segment 6 bases; nucleotides outside the gene matches: 3. This CDR3 has 14 residues. The germline gives CDR1 LNHNV, CDR2 YYDKDF (reference sequence). CDR3 loop: CATSSTTSAGELFF. The CDR3 nucleotides are TGTGCCACCAGCAGTACGACTAGCGCCGGGGAGCTGTTTTTT.

This clone was counted at least ten times. The genes are TRBV5-4 and TRBJ1-1; 8 bases are shared with TRBD1. The V segment lost 0 bases and the J segment 3 bases; nucleotides outside the gene matches: 1. The germline gives CDR1 SGHNT, CDR2 YYREEE (reference sequence). The CDR3 is 14 amino acids. Here the CDR3 reads CASSLDRGDTEAFF. CDR3 coding DNA: TGTGCCAGCAGCTTGGACAGGGGGGACACTGAAGCTTTCTTT.

This sequence joins TRBV10-1 and TRBJ2-7; tentatively, D is TRBD2 (5 bases). Germline V gene lookup returns CDR1 WNHNN and CDR2 SYGVQD (reference sequence). V shed 3 bases and J shed 0 bases, with 6 bases lying between them. This CDR3 has 13 amino acids. CDR3 nucleotide sequence: TGCGCCAGCAGTGAAGGGAGCTCCTACGAGCAGTACTTC. Translated: CASSEGSSYEQYF.

Note on this clone: A read error may account for a junction end that differs from germline. The rearrangement joins TRBV29-1 to TRBJ2-1; D might be TRBD2 (6 bases). The CDR3 contains 13 residues. Germline V gives CDR1 SQVTM, CDR2 ANQGSEA. The CDR3 region is CSLLARGHNGQFF. DNA for the CDR3: TGCAGTCTCCTAGCGAGAGGCCACAATGGGCAGTTCTTC.

This clone is medium-sized in the sample. V and J are TRBV4-3 and TRBJ2-3, with a weak D call TRBD2 (7 bases). The CDR3 is made up of 13 amino acids. V lost 5 bases to trimming and J lost 5 bases, with 11 bases between them. CDR1 LGHNA and CDR2 YSLEER come from the germline V gene. CDR3 loop: CASSGGGVDTQYF. CDR3 DNA: TGCGCCAGCAGCGGGGGGGGCGTAGATACGCAGTATTTT.

This clone has just one count. The chain links TRBV7-8 to TRBJ2-7; D may be TRBD2 (5 bases). Trimming shortened V by 5 bases and J by 6 bases, and 20 bases separated the two germline ends. Germline V CDR1 and CDR2: SGHVS, FQNEAQ. This CDR3 contains 15 residues. CDR3 sequence: CASSQDRGSSLEQYF. The CDR3 nucleotides read TGTGCCAGCAGCCAAGATAGAGGGTCGAGTCTCGAGCAGTACTTC.

The chain employs TRBV29-1 and TRBJ1-2; no firm D call. Germline V gene lookup returns CDR1 SQVTM and CDR2 ANQGSEA. The CDR3 covers 13 residues. Trimming cost V 5 bases and J 3 bases, with 13 bases left between them. The CDR3 nucleotides are TGCAGCGTTCCCCTGTCAGACTACTATGGCTACACCTTC. It specifies CSVPLSDYYGYTF.

This clone was counted a few times. The J gene is TRBJ2-1, the V gene TRBV6-4; 11 positions match TRBD2. With V trimmed by 1 base and J by 6 bases, 2 bases remained unmatched. The germline gives CDR1 MRHNA, CDR2 SNTAGT. CDR3 length equals 15 residues. CDR3 residues: CASSDLAGGPNEQFF. CDR3 DNA: TGTGCCAGCAGTGACTTAGCGGGGGGGCCCAATGAGCAGTTCTTC.

The rearrangement joins TRBV30 to TRBJ2-1; the match to TRBD2 covers 10 bases. This CDR3 is built from 16 residues. V gave up 2 bases and J gave up 4 bases; unmatched junction bases: 8. Germline CDR1 reads GTSNPN; CDR2 reads SVGIG (reference sequence). This CDR3 is CAWSTLAGSVYNEQFF. CDR3 DNA sequence: TGTGCCTGGAGTACACTAGCGGGATCTGTTTACAATGAGCAGTTCTTC.

The chain recombines TRBV4-1 with TRBJ1-5; D is ambiguous. CDR3 length: 19 amino acids. Trimming cost V 0 bases and J 5 bases, with 23 bases left between them. Germline V gene data show CDR1 as MGHRA and CDR2 as YSYEKL. This CDR3 reads CASSQDWWAAQAQDQPQHF. The CDR3 DNA follows: TGCGCCAGCAGCCAAGATTGGTGGGCGGCGCAGGCTCAAGATCAGCCCCAGCATTTT.

In its sample, this clone was seen many times. This rearrangement joins TRBV10-2 to TRBJ2-1; 12 bases fit TRBD2. The germline gives CDR1 WSHSY, CDR2 SAAADI. After removal of 1 base from V and 5 bases from J, the junction contained 6 bases not matched to a gene. This CDR3 has 17 amino acids. Written as DNA, the CDR3 is TGCGCCAGCAGTGAGTGGGGGGGACTAGCGGGCGACAATGAGCAGTTCTTC. Residues: CASSEWGGLAGDNEQFF.